These T cell receptor beta chains were read from a single sample in a study of blood T cell repertoires in COVID-19. The assay was immunoSEQ multiplex PCR, and TCRdb's table has in-frame clones only and misses some. The sample yields roughly 130,000 clones, roughly 80% seen once. What was sequenced was peripheral blood. The receptors here all came from a woman at least 80 years old with acute or convalescent COVID-19. Each CDR3 is given with its conserved first and last residue. Where a row states a size, it is once, few, many or the class of an expanded clone; other rows omit it.

TRBV4-1	NA	TRBJ2-3	CASSQTTSGGARGTDTQYF
TRBV9	NA	TRBJ2-1	CASSPRQGVNNEQFF
TRBV4-1	NA	TRBJ1-5	CASSQVQGSQPQHF
TRBV29-1	NA	TRBJ2-7	CSVAPFRGGGEQYF
TRBV7-9	NA	TRBJ1-4	CASRWDRGEINEKLFF
TRBV6-5	NA	TRBJ2-6	CASSPRSGANVLTF
TRBV11-2	NA	TRBJ1-2	CASSLPDRGGFYGYTF
TRBV10-3	NA	TRBJ1-6	CAISGRQINSPLHF
TRBV7-2	NA	TRBJ1-1	CASSSLGLNTEAFF
TRBV19	few	TRBJ2-6	CASSTRGQGANVLTF
TRBV25-1	NA	TRBJ1-4	CASSASGQANEKLFF
TRBV27	NA	TRBJ2-1	CASSPARHGGSWFF
TRBV19	few	TRBJ2-2	CASSTSGGDTGELFF
TRBV7-8	once	TRBJ1-4	CASSLSGGEKLFF
TRBV10-3	NA	TRBJ1-6	CAIARGGNSPLHF
TRBV21-1	few	TRBJ1-1	CASSKGRTGENTEAFF
TRBV7-3	NA	TRBJ2-2	CASSVSTGELFF
TRBV9	NA	TRBJ2-7	CASSVEWGGEQYF
TRBV6-6	NA	TRBJ1-5	CASRQDRGQHF
TRBV7-9	NA	TRBJ1-1	CASKGVNTEAFF
TRBV2	NA	TRBJ1-2	CASTRGLEGYTF
TRBV18	NA	TRBJ1-2	CASSGGAAELDGYTF
TRBV4-2	NA	TRBJ1-2	CASSQVGRTPNYGYTF
TRBV20-1	NA	TRBJ2-3	CSARLDTQYF
TRBV5-1	once	TRBJ2-7	CASSLRSISDSYEQYF
TRBV5-4	NA	TRBJ1-6	CASSPGVQGSSPLHF
TRBV5-4	NA	TRBJ2-7	CASSLGQGTNYEQYF
TRBV7-2	NA	TRBJ1-5	CASSLVGGQSSNQPQHF
TRBV18	NA	TRBJ1-5	CASSQGAGIGNQPQHF
TRBV28	NA	TRBJ1-3	CATRTARGSGNTIYF
TRBV7-2	few	TRBJ2-1	CASSFTSGSNEQFF